In its sample, the clone carrying this T cell receptor beta chain was seen a few times. Time point here: patch test 1, 2 weeks after DPC sensitization. The treatment is: therapeutic diphenylcyclopropenone sensitization with weekly scalp DPC. RNA extraction used unfractionated whole blood as the source of total RNA. The data originate from a study of human T cells and chemical hapten exposure. Study-wide background: Sensitization applied 2% DPC to approximately 2 cm by approximately 2 cm of upper inner arm skin. Patches with 0.01% DPC went on the upper back, and the tests were read at 6 days. Patients' scalps got diphenylcyclopropenone weekly throughout the approximately 24-week study.

The V gene end was trimmed by 3 bases and the J gene end by 7 bases; junction bases not matched to a gene: 7. This CDR3 has 15 amino acids. TCRdb used MiXCR to reprocess the RACE reads, holding one entry per CDR3 protein. The sample includes roughly 80,000 distinct CDR3 sequences, about 10% of them seen just once. The chain recombines TRBV12-3 or TRBV12-4 with TRBJ2-7; 12 bases agree with TRBD1. The clonotype comes from a woman in her forties or fifties with alopecia areata. Some clones in this sample may be carry-over from other donors' samples. The input for sequencing was whole blood, taken in connection with sensitization to the hapten diphenylcyclopropenone (DPC). The CDR3 region has the DNA TGTGCCAGCAGTTTGTGGGACAGGGGGCCGGGGGAGCAGTACTTC. This codes for CASSLWDRGPGEQYF.